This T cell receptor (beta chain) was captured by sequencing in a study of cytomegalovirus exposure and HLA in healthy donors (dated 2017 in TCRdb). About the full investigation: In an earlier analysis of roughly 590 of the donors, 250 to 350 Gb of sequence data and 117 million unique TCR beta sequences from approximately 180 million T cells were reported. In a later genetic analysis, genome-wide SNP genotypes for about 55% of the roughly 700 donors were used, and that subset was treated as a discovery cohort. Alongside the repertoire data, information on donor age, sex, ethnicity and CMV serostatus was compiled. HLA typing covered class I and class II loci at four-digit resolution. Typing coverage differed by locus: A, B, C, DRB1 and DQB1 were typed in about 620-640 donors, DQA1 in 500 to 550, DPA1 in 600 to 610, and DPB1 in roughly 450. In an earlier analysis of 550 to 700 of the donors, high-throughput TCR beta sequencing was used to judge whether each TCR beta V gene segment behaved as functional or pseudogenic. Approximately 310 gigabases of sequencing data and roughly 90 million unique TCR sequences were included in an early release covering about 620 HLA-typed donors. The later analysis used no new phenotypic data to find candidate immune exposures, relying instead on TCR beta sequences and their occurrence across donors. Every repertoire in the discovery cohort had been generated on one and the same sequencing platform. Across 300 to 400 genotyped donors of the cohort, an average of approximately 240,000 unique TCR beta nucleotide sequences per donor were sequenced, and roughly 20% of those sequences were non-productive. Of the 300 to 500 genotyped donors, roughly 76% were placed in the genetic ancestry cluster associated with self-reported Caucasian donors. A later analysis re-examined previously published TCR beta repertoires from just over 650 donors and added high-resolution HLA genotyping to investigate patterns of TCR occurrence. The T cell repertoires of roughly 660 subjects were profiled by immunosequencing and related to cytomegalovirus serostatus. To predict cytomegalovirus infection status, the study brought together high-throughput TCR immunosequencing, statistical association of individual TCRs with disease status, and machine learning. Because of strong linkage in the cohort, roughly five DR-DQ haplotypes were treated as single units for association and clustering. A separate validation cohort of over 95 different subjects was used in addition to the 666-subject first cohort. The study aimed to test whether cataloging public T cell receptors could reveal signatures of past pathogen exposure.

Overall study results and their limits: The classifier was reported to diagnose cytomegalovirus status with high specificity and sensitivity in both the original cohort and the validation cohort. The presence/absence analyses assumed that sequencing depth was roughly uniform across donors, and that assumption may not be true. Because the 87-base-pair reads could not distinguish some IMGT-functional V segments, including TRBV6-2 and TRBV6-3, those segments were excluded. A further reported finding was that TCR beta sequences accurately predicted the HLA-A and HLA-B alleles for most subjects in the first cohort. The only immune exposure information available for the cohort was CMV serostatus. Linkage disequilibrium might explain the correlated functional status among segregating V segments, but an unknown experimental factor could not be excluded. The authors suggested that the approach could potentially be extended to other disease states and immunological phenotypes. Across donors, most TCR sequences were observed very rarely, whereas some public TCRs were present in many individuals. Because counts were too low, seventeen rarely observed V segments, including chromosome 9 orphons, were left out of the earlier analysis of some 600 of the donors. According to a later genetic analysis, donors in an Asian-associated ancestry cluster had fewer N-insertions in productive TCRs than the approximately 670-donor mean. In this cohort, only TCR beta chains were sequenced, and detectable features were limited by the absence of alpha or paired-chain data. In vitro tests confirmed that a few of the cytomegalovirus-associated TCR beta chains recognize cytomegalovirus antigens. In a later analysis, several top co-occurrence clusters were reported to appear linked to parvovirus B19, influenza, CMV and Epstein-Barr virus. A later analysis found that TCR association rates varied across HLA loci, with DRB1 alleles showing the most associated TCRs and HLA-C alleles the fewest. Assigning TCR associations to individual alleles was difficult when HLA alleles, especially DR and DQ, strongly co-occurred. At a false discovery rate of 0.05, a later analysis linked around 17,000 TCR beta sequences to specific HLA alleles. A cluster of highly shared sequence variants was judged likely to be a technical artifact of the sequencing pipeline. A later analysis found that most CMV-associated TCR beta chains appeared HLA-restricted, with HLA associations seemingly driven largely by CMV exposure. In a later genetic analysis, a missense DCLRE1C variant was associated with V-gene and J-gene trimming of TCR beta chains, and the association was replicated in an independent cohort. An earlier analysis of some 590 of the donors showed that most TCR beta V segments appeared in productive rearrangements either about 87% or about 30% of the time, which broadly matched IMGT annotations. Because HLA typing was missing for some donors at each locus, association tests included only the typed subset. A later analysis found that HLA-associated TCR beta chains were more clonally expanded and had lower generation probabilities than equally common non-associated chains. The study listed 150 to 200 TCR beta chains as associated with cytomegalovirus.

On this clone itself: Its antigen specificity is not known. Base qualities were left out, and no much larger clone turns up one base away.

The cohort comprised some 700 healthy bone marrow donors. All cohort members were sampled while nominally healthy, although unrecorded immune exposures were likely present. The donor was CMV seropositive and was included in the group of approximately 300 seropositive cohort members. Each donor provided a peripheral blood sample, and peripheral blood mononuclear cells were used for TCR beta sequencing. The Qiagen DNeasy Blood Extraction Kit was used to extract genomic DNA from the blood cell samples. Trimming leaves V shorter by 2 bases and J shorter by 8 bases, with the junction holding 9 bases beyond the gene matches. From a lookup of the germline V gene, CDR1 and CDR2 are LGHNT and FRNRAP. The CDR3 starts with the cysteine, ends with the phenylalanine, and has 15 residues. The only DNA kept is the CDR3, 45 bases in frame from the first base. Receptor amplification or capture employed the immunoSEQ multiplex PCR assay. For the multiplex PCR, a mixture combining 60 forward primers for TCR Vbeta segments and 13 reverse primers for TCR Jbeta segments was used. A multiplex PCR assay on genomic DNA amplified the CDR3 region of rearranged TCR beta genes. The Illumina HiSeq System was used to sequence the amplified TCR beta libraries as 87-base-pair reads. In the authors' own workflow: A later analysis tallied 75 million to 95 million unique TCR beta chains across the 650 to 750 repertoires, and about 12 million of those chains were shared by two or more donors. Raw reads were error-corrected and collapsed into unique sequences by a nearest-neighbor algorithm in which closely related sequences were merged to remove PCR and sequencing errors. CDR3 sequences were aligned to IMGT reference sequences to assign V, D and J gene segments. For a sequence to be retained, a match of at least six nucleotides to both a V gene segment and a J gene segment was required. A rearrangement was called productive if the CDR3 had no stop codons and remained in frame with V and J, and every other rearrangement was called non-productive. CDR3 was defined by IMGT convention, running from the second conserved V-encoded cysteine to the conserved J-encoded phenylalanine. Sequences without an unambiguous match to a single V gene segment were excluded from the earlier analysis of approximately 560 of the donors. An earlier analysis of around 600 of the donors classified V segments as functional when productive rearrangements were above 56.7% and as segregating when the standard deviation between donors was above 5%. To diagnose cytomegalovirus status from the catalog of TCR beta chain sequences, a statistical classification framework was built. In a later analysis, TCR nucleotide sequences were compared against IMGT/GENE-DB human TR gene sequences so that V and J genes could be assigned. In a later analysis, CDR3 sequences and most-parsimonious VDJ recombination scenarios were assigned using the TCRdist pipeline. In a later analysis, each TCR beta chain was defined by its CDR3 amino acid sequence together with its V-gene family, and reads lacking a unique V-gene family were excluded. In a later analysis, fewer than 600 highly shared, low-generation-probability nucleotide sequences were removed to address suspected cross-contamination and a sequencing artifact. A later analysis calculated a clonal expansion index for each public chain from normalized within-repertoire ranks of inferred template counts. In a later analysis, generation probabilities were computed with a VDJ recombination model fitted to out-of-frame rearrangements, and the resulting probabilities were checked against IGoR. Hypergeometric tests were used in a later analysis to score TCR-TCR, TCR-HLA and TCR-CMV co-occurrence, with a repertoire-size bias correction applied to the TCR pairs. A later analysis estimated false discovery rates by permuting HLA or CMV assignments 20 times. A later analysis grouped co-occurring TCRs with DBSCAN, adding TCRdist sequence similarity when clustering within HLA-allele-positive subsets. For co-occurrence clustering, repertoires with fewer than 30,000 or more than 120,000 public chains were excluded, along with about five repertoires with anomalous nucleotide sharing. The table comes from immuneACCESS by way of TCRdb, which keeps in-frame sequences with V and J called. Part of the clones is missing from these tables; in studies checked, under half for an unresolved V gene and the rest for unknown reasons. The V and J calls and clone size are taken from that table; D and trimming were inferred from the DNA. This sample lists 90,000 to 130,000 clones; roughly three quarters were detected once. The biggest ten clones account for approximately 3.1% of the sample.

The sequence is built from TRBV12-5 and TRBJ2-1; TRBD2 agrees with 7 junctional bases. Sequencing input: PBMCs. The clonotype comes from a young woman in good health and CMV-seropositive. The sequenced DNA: TGTGCTAGTGGTTTGCGAACTAGCGATAGGGATGAGCAGTTCTTC. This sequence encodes CASGLRTSDRDEQFF.